A single sample is the source of the 3 T cell receptor beta chains below, sequenced in a study of T cell repertoires in cytomegalovirus infection (dated by TCRdb to about 2019). These reads were obtained on an Illumina HiSeq 1500. The public sequencing data were trimmed at Q25 with fastp and processed into clonotypes with MiXCR by TCRdb, which kept only in-frame beta chains. Each entry is one CDR3 protein sequence, shown with its most common DNA and genes. The sample profile shows around 280,000 distinct CDR3 sequences; roughly 13% of them were found once. Together, the top ten hold around 8.8% of the sample. Sequenced sample: PBMCs. The receptors originated from a human donor in good health (CMV status not recorded). Some clones in this sample may be carry-over from other donors' samples.

On this clonotype: A clone one base away is much larger, so this may be a read error. CDR3 loop: CASSHVREAKNIQYF. DNA for the CDR3: TGCGCCAGCAGCCATGTCCGGGAGGCCAAAAACATTCAGTACTTC. The gene calls are TRBV4-1 and TRBJ2-4, with D maybe TRBD2 (6 bases). The CDR3 has 15 residues. Looked up from germline, CDR1 is MGHRA and CDR2 is YSYEKL. Trimming pared 3 bases from V and 1 base from J, leaving 10 bases between.

This chain connects TRBV5-6 to TRBJ2-7; the match to TRBD1 covers 9 bases. V shed 6 bases, J shed 2 bases, and the junction held 12 bases outside the gene matches. This CDR3 comprises 16 residues. Germline V gene lookup returns CDR1 SGHDT and CDR2 YYEEEE. The CDR3 coding sequence is TGTGCCAGCACCACAACGCGGACAGGGGACACCTACGAGCAGTACTTC. Translating gives CASTTTRTGDTYEQYF.

The CDR3 DNA sequence: TGCATCCCGGGAAGGCGCCTCTATGGCTACACCTTC. Amino acid sequence: CIPGRRLYGYTF. The V gene is TRBV20-1, the J gene TRBJ1-2; D ambiguous. Germline V gene sequence: CDR1 DFQATT, CDR2 SNEGSKA (reference sequence). The CDR3 runs to 12 residues.